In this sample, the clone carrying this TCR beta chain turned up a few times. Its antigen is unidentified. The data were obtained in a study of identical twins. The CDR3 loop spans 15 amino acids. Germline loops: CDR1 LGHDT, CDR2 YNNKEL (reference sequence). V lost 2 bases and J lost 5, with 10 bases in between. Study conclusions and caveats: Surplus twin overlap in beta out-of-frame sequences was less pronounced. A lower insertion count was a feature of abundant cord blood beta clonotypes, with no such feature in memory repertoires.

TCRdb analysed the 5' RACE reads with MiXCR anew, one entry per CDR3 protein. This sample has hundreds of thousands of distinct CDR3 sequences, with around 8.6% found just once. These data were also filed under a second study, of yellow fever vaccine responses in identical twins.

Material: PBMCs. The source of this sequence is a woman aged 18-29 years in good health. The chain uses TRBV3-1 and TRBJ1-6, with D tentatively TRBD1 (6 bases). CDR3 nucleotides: TGTGCCAGCAGCCAACCTGACAGGAATAATTCACCCCTCCACTTT. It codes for CASSQPDRNNSPLHF.